The present entry profiles one T cell receptor (beta chain) with its context. Its cognate antigen is unknown. Generated by immunoSEQ multiplex PCR, the TCRdb table keeps only in-frame clones and is missing some. The data show 150,000 to 160,000 clones, with 80% to 90% seen just once and 5.5% to 6% held by the top ten. This sample is part of a study of T cell responses to AZD1222 COVID-19 vaccine. Overall study findings and caveats: Spike as a whole was targeted by vaccine-associated CD4 TCRs, dominant at 160-218 and 743-854. The number of AZD1222 recipients seropositive at baseline was only five to seven. Donors were mostly white British, more females; clonal diversity possibly underestimated. Only after the peak T cell response were repertoires sampled.

With V trimmed by 3 bases and J by 0 bases, 11 bases remained unmatched. This CDR3 region has 17 residues. CDR1 and CDR2 from the germline V gene are MDHEN and SYDVKM. The chain combines TRBV28 with TRBJ2-7; 7 nucleotides agree with TRBD1. The sequences come from peripheral blood, collected on day 0 of MenACWY control vaccination. The TCR originated in an adult in good health. The CDR3 here is CASSLLFEQGSSYEQYF. As DNA, the CDR3 is TGTGCCAGCAGTTTGCTATTCGAACAGGGGAGCTCCTACGAGCAGTACTTC.